The 22 T cell receptor beta chains reported below all come from one sample, sequenced in a study of blood T cell repertoires in COVID-19. TCRdb keeps only in-frame clones here, not all; method: immunoSEQ multiplex PCR. The table includes under 150,000 clones, roughly 79% detected once. Material for sequencing was peripheral blood. All receptors come from a human donor with acute or convalescent COVID-19. The donor label of this sample is uncertain.

In nucleotides, the CDR3 is TGTGCCAGTAGTATATCGGGGGGGCCAACTGAAGCTTTCTTT. This gives the protein CASSISGGPTEAFF. This chain connects TRBV19 to TRBJ1-1, with a weak D call TRBD1 (6 bases). CDR1 is LNHDA and CDR2 is SQIVND in the germline V gene (reference sequence). The ends were cut back, 2 bases at V and 5 bases at J, with 12 bases in the middle. There are 14 residues in the CDR3.

The chain uses TRBV2 and TRBJ1-4, with 8 bases aligning to TRBD1. The ends lost 5 bases at V and 0 bases at J; junction bases unmatched: 2. CDR1 SNHLY and CDR2 FYNNEI come from the germline V gene. The CDR3 covers 15 residues. The CDR3 DNA reads as TGTGCCAGCAGTCGGACAGGGACAACTAATGAAAAACTGTTTTTT. Amino acid sequence: CASSRTGTTNEKLFF.

The chain links TRBV5-1 to TRBJ2-7, with 9 positions matching TRBD1. Germline CDR1 SGHRS, CDR2 YFSETQ. This CDR3 is 14 amino acids long. The junction had 9 bases not matched to a gene; V was cut back by 6 bases and J by 5 bases. The CDR3 reads CASTEGTGRHEQYF. DNA of the CDR3: TGCGCCAGCACTGAGGGGACAGGGAGGCACGAGCAGTACTTC.

The chain uses TRBV27 and TRBJ2-7, with TRBD1 matching over 9 bases. This CDR3 has 15 residues. CDR1 MNHEY and CDR2 SMNVEV come from the germline V gene (reference sequence). J gave up 4 bases and V 1 base, and 5 bases lay outside the gene matches. The CDR3: CASSLYGTGQYEQYF. The CDR3, as DNA: TGTGCCAGCAGTTTATATGGGACAGGGCAATACGAGCAGTACTTC.

The rearrangement links TRBV7-6 to TRBJ1-1, with D unresolved. Trimming pared 4 bases from V and 2 bases from J, leaving 11 bases between. The CDR3 spans 14 residues. Germline-derived CDR1 and CDR2 are SGHVS and FNYEAQ. The DNA of the CDR3 is TGTGCCAGCAGCTATGCTGAGGTAAACACTGAAGCTTTCTTT. Translation gives CASSYAEVNTEAFF.

The V and J genes are TRBV10-3 and TRBJ2-2; 7 bases align to TRBD1. V lost 11 bases to trimming and J lost 6 bases; unmatched junction nucleotides: 12. This CDR3 has 14 amino acids. CDR1 ENHRY and CDR2 SYGVKD come from the germline V gene. CDR3 DNA: TGTGCCGCGCGTTTAACAGGGGTAGCCGGGGAGCTGTTTTTT. This gives the protein CAARLTGVAGELFF.

The CDR3 here is CASSTGGTDTQYF. The DNA for the CDR3 is TGTGCCAGCAGTACAGGGGGGACAGATACGCAGTATTTT. This rearrangement joins TRBV2 to TRBJ2-3; 8 bases line up with TRBD1. V shed 5 bases, J shed 3 bases, and the junction held 1 base outside the gene matches. The CDR3 runs to 13 residues. Germline V gene sequence: CDR1 SNHLY, CDR2 FYNNEI.

This clone has a handful of counts. The chain couples TRBV7-7 to TRBJ2-1; the match to TRBD1 covers 7 bases. Looked up from germline, CDR1 is SSHAT and CDR2 is FNYEAQ (reference sequence). The junction had 10 bases not matched to a gene; V was cut back by 5 bases and J by 6 bases. This CDR3 is built from 15 residues. The CDR3 DNA sequence: TGTGCCAGCAGCGCAATACAGGGGTCGGGCAATGAGCAGTTCTTC. Residues: CASSAIQGSGNEQFF. Supplemented by reference TRBV7-7 and TRBJ2-1, the full variable domain reads GAGVSQSPRYKVTKRGQDVTLRCDPISSHATLYWYQQALGQGPEFLTYFNYEAQPDKSGLPSDRFSAERPEGSISTLTIQRTEQRDSAMYRCASSAIQGSGNEQFFGPGTRLTVL.

The chain links TRBV27 to TRBJ2-5; D call uncertain. Germline CDR1 MNHEY, CDR2 SMNVEV (reference sequence). The CDR3 has 13 residues. Trimming shortened V by 3 bases and J by 2 bases, and 7 bases separated the two germline ends. CDR3: CASSFSLQETQYF. The CDR3 bases are TGTGCCAGCAGTTTCTCACTACAAGAGACCCAGTACTTC.

CDR3 protein: CASSEGQGPKGLFF. In nucleotides, the CDR3 is TGTGCCAGCAGTGAAGGGCAGGGGCCGAAGGGACTGTTTTTT. The chain carries TRBV2 and TRBJ1-4, with D perhaps matching TRBD1 (6 bases). Trimming took off 1 base at V and 13 bases at J, with 16 bases between the two ends. The CDR3 is made up of 14 amino acids. The germline CDR1 and CDR2 sequences are SNHLY and FYNNEI.

CDR3 bases: TGTGCCAGCAGCTTTAGCGGGGGATACGAGCAGTACTTC. Amino acid sequence: CASSFSGGYEQYF. V and J are TRBV11-2 and TRBJ2-7; TRBD2 matches at 9 bases. Unmatched junction bases numbered 1, after V lost 3 bases and J lost 4 bases. From germline, CDR1 is SGHAT and CDR2 FQNNGV. CDR3 length: 13 residues.

The J gene is TRBJ1-1, the V gene TRBV13, with D hard to call. This CDR3 region has 15 residues. V lost 2 bases and J lost 0, with 10 bases in between. CDR1 PRHDT and CDR2 FYEKMQ come from the germline V gene (reference sequence). CDR3 sequence (DNA): TGTGCCAGCAGCTTAAAGACTACCTTGAACACTGAAGCTTTCTTT. Protein sequence: CASSLKTTLNTEAFF.

V is TRBV5-4 and J is TRBJ1-2, with a tentative D call TRBD1 (5 bases). Germline loops: CDR1 SGHNT, CDR2 YYREEE (reference sequence). V lost 3 bases, J lost 4 bases, and 10 bases lay in between. This CDR3 contains 13 residues. The CDR3 bases are TGTGCCAGCAGCTATGACAGCCCCTATGGCTACACCTTC. Its translation: CASSYDSPYGYTF.

The rearrangement uses TRBV11-2 and TRBJ1-5; the match to TRBD1 covers 7 bases. The CDR3 spans 13 residues. The V gene's germline CDR1 is SGHAT and CDR2 FQNNGV. Trimming removed 4 bases from V and 7 bases from J; junction bases left unmatched: 4. CDR3 loop: CASSSDREQPQHF. Here the CDR3 DNA reads TGTGCCAGCAGCTCTGACAGGGAGCAGCCCCAGCATTTT. The full variable domain, in which reference TRBV11-2 and TRBJ1-5 provide the parts outside the CDR3, is EAGVAQSPRYKIIEKRQSVAFWCNPISGHATLYWYQQILGQGPKLLIQFQNNGVVDDSQLPKDRFSAERLKGVDSTLKIQPAKLEDSAVYLCASSSDREQPQHFGDGTRLSIL.

The chain uses TRBV19 and TRBJ1-1; D is undetermined. V was shortened by 2 bases and J by 6 bases, with 13 bases between the two germline ends. Germline values: CDR1 LNHDA, CDR2 SQIVND (reference sequence). The CDR3 consists of 14 residues. CDR3 sequence reads: CASSIKAAGAEAFF. The CDR3 DNA follows: TGTGCCAGTAGTATAAAGGCCGCGGGCGCTGAAGCTTTCTTT.

This chain connects TRBV19 to TRBJ1-2, with a tentative D call TRBD1 (6 bases). This CDR3 contains 16 residues. The ends were cut back, 7 bases at V and 7 bases at J, with 25 bases in the middle. The germline CDR1 and CDR2 sequences are LNHDA and SQIVND (reference sequence). The CDR3 loop reads CASTMGAAGWVPGYTF. The CDR3 bases are TGTGCCAGTACTATGGGGGCCGCGGGCTGGGTGCCTGGCTACACCTTC.

The chain is built from TRBV30 and TRBJ1-3; no reliable D call. V was pared by 0 bases and J by 0 bases, with 15 bases between. CDR3 length: 17 amino acids. CDR1 and CDR2 (germline): GTSNPN, SVGIG (reference sequence). CDR3 nucleotides: TGTGCCTGGAGTGTAGGAGGAAAGGATTACTCTGGAAACACCATATATTTT. Its protein product is CAWSVGGKDYSGNTIYF.

The rearrangement uses TRBV6-5 and TRBJ2-1, with D possibly TRBD1 on 6 matching bases. The ends were cut back, 7 bases at V and 0 bases at J, with 13 bases in the middle. This CDR3 comprises 15 residues. In germline, CDR1 is MNHEY, CDR2 SVGAGI. CDR3 bases: TGTGCCAGCACTGGGGGACATAACTCCTACAATGAGCAGTTCTTC. It encodes CASTGGHNSYNEQFF.

V is TRBV11-2 and J is TRBJ1-1; 7 nucleotides agree with TRBD1. V lost 1 base and J lost 8; bases outside the gene matches: 4. CDR1 SGHAT and CDR2 FQNNGV come from the germline V gene. There are 13 residues in the CDR3. This CDR3 reads CASSLVGGGEAFF. Here the CDR3 DNA reads TGTGCCAGCAGCTTAGTAGGAGGGGGCGAAGCTTTCTTT.

This chain links TRBV5-5 with TRBJ1-2; D may be TRBD1 (6 bases). The CDR3 length is 14 residues. Trimming shortened V by 6 bases and J by 5 bases, and 17 bases separated the two germline ends. Germline CDR1 reads SGHKS; CDR2 reads YYEKEE (reference sequence). The CDR3 reads CASTLQGSGYGYTF. CDR3 DNA: TGTGCCAGCACCCTACAGGGATCTGGTTATGGCTACACCTTC. Combining the CDR3 with reference TRBV5-5 and TRBJ1-2 gives the whole variable domain DAGVTQSPTHLIKTRGQQVTLRCSPISGHKSVSWYQQVLGQGPQFIFQYYEKEERGRGNFPDRFSARQFPNYSSELNVNALLLGDSALYLCASTLQGSGYGYTFGSGTRLTVV.

The chain has TRBV12-3 or TRBV12-4 and TRBJ1-2; no clear D. V was cut by 5 bases and J by 8 bases, with 12 bases left in between. The CDR3 contains 12 residues. CDR3 DNA: TGTGCCAGCAGTCTGTTGCCTGAGGGCTACACCTTC. Its protein product is CASSLLPEGYTF.

J is TRBJ2-3 and V is TRBV7-3; unclear D gene. There are 12 residues in the CDR3. CDR1 SGHTA and CDR2 FQGTGA come from the germline V gene. V was clipped by 4 bases and J by 5 bases, with 7 bases between them. The chain's CDR3 is CASSSPGDTQYF. The DNA of the CDR3 is TGTGCCAGCAGCTCCCCCGGAGATACGCAGTATTTT.